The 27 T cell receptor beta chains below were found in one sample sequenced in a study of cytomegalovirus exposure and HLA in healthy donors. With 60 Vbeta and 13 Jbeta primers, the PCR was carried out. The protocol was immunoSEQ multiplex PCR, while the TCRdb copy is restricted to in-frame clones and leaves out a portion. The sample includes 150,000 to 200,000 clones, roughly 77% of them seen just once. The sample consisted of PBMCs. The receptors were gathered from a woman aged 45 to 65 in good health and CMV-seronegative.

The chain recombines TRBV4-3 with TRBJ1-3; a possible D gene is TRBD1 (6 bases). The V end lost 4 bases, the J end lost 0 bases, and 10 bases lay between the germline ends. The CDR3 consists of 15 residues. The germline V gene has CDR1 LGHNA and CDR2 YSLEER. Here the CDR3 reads CASSRGHSSGNTIYF. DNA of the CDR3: TGCGCCAGCAGCCGGGGGCACAGCTCTGGAAACACCATATATTTT.

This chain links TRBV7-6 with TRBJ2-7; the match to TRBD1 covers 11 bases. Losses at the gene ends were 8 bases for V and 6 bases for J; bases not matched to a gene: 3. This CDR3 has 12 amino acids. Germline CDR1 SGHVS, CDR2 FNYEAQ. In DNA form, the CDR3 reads TGTGCCAGCGGACAGGGGGCGGGCGAGCAGTACTTC. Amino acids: CASGQGAGEQYF.

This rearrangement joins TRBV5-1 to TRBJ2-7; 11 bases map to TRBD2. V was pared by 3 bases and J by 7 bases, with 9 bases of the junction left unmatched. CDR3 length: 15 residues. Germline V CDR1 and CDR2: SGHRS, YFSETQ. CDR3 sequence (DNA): TGCGCCAGCAGCTCCTTAGCGGGAGGGCCCGGAGAGCAGTACTTC. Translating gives CASSSLAGGPGEQYF.

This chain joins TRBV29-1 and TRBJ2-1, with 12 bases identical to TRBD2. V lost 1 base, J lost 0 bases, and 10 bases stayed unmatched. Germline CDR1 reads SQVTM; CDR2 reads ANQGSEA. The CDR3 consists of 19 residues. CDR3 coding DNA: TGCAGCGTTGAAGGGGGCACTAGCGGGGGGAAAAGCTCCTACAATGAGCAGTTCTTC. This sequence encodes CSVEGGTSGGKSSYNEQFF.

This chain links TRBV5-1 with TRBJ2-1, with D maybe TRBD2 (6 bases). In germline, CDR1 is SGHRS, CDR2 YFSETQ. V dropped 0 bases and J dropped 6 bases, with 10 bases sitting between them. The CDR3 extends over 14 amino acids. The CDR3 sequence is CASSLGAGPNEQFF. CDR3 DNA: TGCGCCAGCAGCTTGGGGGCGGGGCCCAATGAGCAGTTCTTC.

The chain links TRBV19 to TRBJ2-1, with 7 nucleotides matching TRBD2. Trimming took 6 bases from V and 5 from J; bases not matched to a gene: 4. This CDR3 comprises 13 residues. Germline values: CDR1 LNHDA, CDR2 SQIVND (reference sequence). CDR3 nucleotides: TGTGCCAGTAGACTGACTAGCAACAATGAGCAGTTCTTC. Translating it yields CASRLTSNNEQFF.

As DNA, the CDR3 is TGCGCCAGCAGTGAGTGGACAGGGGATTGGGACAATCAGCCCCAGCATTTT. It is translated as CASSEWTGDWDNQPQHF. The chain joins TRBV10-2 to TRBJ1-5; 9 nucleotides align to TRBD1. This CDR3 contains 17 residues. The V gene's germline CDR1 is WSHSY and CDR2 SAAADI. V lost 1 base, J lost 3 bases, and 7 bases stayed unmatched.

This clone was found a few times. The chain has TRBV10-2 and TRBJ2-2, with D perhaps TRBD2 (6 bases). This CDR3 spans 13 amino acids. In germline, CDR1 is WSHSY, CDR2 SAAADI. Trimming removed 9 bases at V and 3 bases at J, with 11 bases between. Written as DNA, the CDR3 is TGCGCCAGTGGACTAAGGGACACCGGGGAGCTGTTTTTT. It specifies CASGLRDTGELFF.

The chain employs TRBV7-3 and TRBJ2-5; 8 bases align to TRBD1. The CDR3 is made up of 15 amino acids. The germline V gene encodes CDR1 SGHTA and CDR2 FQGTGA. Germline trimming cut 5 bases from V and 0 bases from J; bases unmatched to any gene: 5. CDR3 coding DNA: TGTGCCAGCAGCCCTGACAGGGGAAACCAAGAGACCCAGTACTTC. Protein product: CASSPDRGNQETQYF.

As DNA, the CDR3 is TGCGCCAGCAGCTTGGTTTGGGACAGGGCAATGAACACTGAAGCTTTCTTT. Translated, it gives CASSLVWDRAMNTEAFF. The V call is TRBV5-1, the J call TRBJ1-1, with 9 bases identical to TRBD1. The ends lost 0 bases at V and 0 bases at J; junction bases unmatched: 6. The CDR3 contains 17 residues. Germline CDR1 and CDR2: SGHRS and YFSETQ.

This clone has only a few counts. Here the CDR3 reads CASSHRGMGSFYGYTF. The DNA of the CDR3 is TGTGCCAGCAGCCATCGGGGGATGGGCAGCTTCTATGGCTACACCTTC. The V and J genes are TRBV5-5 and TRBJ1-2; D might be TRBD1 (5 bases). CDR1 and CDR2 (germline): SGHKS, YYEKEE (reference sequence). V lost 4 bases and J 4 bases, leaving 20 bases between the germline ends. The CDR3 covers 16 residues.

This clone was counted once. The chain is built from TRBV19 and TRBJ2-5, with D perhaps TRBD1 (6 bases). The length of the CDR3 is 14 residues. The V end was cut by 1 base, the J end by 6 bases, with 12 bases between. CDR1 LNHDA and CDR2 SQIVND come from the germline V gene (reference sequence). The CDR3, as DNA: TGTGCCAGTAGTATAGGTGGGACATGGAAGACCCAGTACTTC. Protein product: CASSIGGTWKTQYF.

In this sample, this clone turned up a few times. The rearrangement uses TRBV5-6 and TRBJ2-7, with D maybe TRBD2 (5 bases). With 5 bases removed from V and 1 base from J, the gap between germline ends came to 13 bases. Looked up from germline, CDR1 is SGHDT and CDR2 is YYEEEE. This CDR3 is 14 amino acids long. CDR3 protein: CASSPLTISYEQYF. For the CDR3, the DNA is TGTGCCAGCAGTCCCTTGACTATATCCTACGAGCAGTACTTC.

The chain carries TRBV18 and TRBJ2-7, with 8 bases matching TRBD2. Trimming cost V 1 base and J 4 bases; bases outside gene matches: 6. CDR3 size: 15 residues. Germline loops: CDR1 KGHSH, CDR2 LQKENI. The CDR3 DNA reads TGTGCCAGCTCACCACAGCGGGAGAGGGCGTACGAGCAGTACTTC. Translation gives CASSPQRERAYEQYF.

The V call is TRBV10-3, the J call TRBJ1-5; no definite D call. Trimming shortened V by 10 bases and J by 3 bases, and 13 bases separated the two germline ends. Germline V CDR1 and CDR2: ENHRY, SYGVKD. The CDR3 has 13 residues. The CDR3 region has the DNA TGTGCCACCGGCGAGAGGGACAATCAGCCCCAGCATTTT. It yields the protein CATGERDNQPQHF.

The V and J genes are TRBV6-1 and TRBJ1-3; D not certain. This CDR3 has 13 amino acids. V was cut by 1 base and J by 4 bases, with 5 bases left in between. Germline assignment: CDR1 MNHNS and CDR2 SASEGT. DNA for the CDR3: TGTGCCAGCAGTGAAGGGCAGGGAAACACCATATATTTT. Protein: CASSEGQGNTIYF.

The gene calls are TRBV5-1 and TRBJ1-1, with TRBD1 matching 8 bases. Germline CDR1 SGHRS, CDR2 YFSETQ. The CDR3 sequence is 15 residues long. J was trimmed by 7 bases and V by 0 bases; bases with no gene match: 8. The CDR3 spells CASSLATGGLGEAFF. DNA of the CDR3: TGCGCCAGCAGCTTGGCCACAGGGGGACTCGGTGAAGCTTTCTTT.

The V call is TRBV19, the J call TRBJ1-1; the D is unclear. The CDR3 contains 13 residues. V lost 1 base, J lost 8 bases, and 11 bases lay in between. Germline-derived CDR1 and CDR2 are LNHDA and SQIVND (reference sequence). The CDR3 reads CASSIGRNAEAFF. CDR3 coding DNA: TGTGCCAGTAGTATAGGGCGGAACGCCGAAGCTTTCTTT. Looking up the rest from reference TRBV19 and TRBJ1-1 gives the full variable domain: DGGITQSPKYLFRKEGQNVTLSCEQNLNHDAMYWYRQDPGQGLRLIYYSQIVNDFQKGDIAEGYSVSREKKESFPLTVTSAQKNPTAFYLCASSIGRNAEAFFGQGTRLTVV.

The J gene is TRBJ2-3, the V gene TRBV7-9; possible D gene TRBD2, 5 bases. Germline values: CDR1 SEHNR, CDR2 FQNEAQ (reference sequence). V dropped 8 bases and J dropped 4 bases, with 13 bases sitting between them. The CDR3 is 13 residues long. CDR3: CASGRVEADTQYF. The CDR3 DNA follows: TGTGCCAGCGGGCGGGTAGAGGCAGATACGCAGTATTTT.

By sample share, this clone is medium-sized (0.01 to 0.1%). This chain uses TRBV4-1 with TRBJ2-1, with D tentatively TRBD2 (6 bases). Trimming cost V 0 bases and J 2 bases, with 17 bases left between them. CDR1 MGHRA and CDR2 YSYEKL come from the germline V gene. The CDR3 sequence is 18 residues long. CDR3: CASSQDDGGGRPYNEQFF. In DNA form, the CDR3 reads TGCGCCAGCAGCCAAGATGATGGGGGAGGACGTCCCTACAATGAGCAGTTCTTC.

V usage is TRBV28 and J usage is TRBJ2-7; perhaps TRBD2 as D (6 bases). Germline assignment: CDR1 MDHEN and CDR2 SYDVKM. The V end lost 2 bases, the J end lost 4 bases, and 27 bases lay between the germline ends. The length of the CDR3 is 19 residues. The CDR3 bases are TGTGCCAGCAGTTTACCCCTGCGGGGCAGGTCTAGGGAAACTTACGAGCAGTACTTC. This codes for CASSLPLRGRSRETYEQYF.

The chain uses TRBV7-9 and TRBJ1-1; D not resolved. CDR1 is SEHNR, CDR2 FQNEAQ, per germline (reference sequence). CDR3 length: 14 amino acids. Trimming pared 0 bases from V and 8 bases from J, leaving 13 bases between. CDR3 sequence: CASSLAGGRREAFF. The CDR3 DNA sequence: TGTGCCAGCAGCTTAGCAGGTGGGAGGAGGGAAGCTTTCTTT. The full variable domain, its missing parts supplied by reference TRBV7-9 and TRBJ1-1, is DTGVSQNPRHKITKRGQNVTFRCDPISEHNRLYWYRQTLGQGPEFLTYFQNEAQLEKSRLLSDRFSAERPKGSFSTLEIQRTEQGDSAMYLCASSLAGGRREAFFGQGTRLTVV.

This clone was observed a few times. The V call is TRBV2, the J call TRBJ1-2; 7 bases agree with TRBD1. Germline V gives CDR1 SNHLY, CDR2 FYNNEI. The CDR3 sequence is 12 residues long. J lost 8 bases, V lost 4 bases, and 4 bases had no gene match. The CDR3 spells CASSGQGWGYTF. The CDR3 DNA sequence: TGTGCCAGCAGTGGACAGGGATGGGGCTACACCTTC.

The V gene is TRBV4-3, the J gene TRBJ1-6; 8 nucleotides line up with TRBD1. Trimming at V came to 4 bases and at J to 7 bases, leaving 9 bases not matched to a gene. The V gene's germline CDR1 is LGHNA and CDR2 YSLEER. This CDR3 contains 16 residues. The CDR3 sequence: CASSPSTDRVNSPLHF. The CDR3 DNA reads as TGCGCCAGCAGCCCATCCACGGACAGGGTAAATTCACCCCTCCACTTT.

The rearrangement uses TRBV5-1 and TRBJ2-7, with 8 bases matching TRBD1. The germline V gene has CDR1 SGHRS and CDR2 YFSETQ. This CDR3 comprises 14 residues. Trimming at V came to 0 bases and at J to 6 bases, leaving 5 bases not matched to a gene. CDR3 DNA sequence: TGCGCCAGCAGCTTGGAGCAGGGGGCATCCGAGCAGTACTTC. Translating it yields CASSLEQGASEQYF.

CDR3 sequence reads: CASSQTSGRMADTQYF. The CDR3 DNA reads as TGTGCCAGCAGCCAGACTAGCGGGAGAATGGCAGATACGCAGTATTTT. The genes are TRBV4-2 and TRBJ2-3; 12 nucleotides match TRBD2. Germline V gene sequence: CDR1 LGHNA, CDR2 YNFKEQ. Losses at the gene ends were 3 bases for V and 4 bases for J; bases not matched to a gene: 5. This CDR3 is 16 amino acids long.

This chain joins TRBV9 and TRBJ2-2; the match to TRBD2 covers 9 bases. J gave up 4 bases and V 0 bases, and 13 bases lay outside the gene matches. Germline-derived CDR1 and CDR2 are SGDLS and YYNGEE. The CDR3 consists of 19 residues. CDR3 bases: TGTGCCAGCAGCGTAGATGATAGCGGGGGCCTCCCGGGCACCGGGGAGCTGTTTTTT. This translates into CASSVDDSGGLPGTGELFF.